This T cell receptor (beta chain) was observed in a study of blood T cell repertoires in COVID-19. Across the study: Samples of COVID-19 (acute and convalescent) were obtained from the United States, Italy and Spain. In each case, the material was cDNA or gDNA derived from T cells, B-cell-depleted T cells, or PBMCs.

As processed by the authors: Estimates of nucleated cell counts were drawn from the amplification of reference gene primers. Repertoires were generated with immunoSEQ multiplex PCR, while TCRdb's copy carries only in-frame clones and drops some. V and J calls and clone size are those listed in that table; D and trimming were worked out from the DNA. The table lists roughly 78,000 clones, over 75% of them singletons. Germline values: CDR1 SGHRS, CDR2 YFSETQ. The CDR3 is 13 residues long. V shed 0 bases and J shed 2 bases, with 5 bases lying between them. V is TRBV5-1 and J is TRBJ1-1, with D possibly matching TRBD1 (5 bases). This receptor was taken from a man in his fifties or sixties with acute or convalescent COVID-19. Input material: peripheral blood. The CDR3 DNA sequence: TGCGCCAGCAGCTTGGGGACAAACACTGAAGCTTTCTTT. It specifies CASSLGTNTEAFF. Together with reference TRBV5-1 and TRBJ1-1, the CDR3 gives the full variable domain: KAGVTQTPRYLIKTRGQQVTLSCSPISGHRSVSWYQQTPGQGLQFLFEYFSETQRNKGNFPGRFSGRQFSNSRSEMNVSTLELGDSALYLCASSLGTNTEAFFGQGTRLTVV.